This TCR beta chain came from a study of blood T cells in healthy people across ages. The CDR3 sequence is 16 residues long. Trimming shortened V by 3 bases and J by 6 bases, and 20 bases separated the two germline ends. Germline-derived CDR1 and CDR2 are SGHRS and YFSETQ. Through a sample-barcoded 5' primer and a J-beta primer mix, a second PCR was run for roughly 6 to 11 cycles. TCRdb processed the 5' RACE reads anew with MiXCR; each CDR3 protein has one entry. This sample has 650,000 to 700,000 distinct CDR3 sequences, with approximately 30% found just once. A word on this clonotype: A much larger clonotype is one base distant, so this may be a read error.

The TCR comes from a woman aged 80 or older in good health. This chain links TRBV5-1 with TRBJ2-3, with D uncertain. Input material: blood. CDR3 DNA: TGCGCCAGCAGCTCGATAGGGTTATGGATTTCGGATACGCAGTATTTT. It codes for CASSSIGLWISDTQYF. The full variable domain, in which reference TRBV5-1 and TRBJ2-3 provide the parts outside the CDR3, is KAGVTQTPRYLIKTRGQQVTLSCSPISGHRSVSWYQQTPGQGLQFLFEYFSETQRNKGNFPGRFSGRQFSNSRSEMNVSTLELGDSALYLCASSSIGLWISDTQYFGPGTRLTVL.